Sequencing of this TCR beta chain was carried out in a study of cytomegalovirus exposure and HLA in healthy donors. The study's findings and limits: Within a later analysis, the majority of CMV-associated TCR beta chains appeared HLA-restricted. It was shown in a later analysis that HLA-associated TCR beta chains were more clonally expanded than other, equally common chains.

Only a few counts were recorded for this clone. The antigen remains unidentified. V gave up 1 base and J gave up 5 bases; unmatched junction bases: 8. Germline V lookup: CDR1 LNHDA, CDR2 SQIVND (reference sequence). CDR3 length: 16 residues. As for the donors, each was a healthy bone marrow donor. 60 Vbeta and 13 Jbeta primers were used in PCR. Data came from immunoSEQ multiplex PCR; TCRdb stores just in-frame clones and leaves some out. The data hold about 89,000 clones, with approximately 81% observed a single time. Sequencing was done on a sample of PBMCs. The sequence was collected from a man aged 35-49 years in good health and CMV-seropositive. The chain is built from TRBV19 and TRBJ1-5, with 7 bases aligning to TRBD1. The CDR3 loop is CASSIVGDREDQPQHF. The CDR3 DNA sequence: TGTGCCAGTAGTATAGTAGGGGACAGAGAGGATCAGCCCCAGCATTTT.